Below, one T cell receptor beta chain is given with its context. Its cognate antigen is unknown. This sample is drawn from a study of tumor-infiltrating lymphocytes in localized non-small cell lung cancer. In the study overall: Some samples were collected after neoadjuvant chemotherapy; smokers, never-smokers and several histologies were included. Overall study findings and caveats: Not all patients were TCR sequenced, owing to tissue quantity. Recurrence-free survival showed no association with tumor T-cell fraction.

In germline, CDR1 is ENHRY, CDR2 SYGVKD. The germline V and J ends were trimmed by 6 bases and 1 base, with 12 bases remaining between them. This CDR3 has 15 amino acids. Assay: immunoSEQ multiplex PCR; the TCRdb copy retains only in-frame clones and omits some. This table has some 6,000 clones, 76% appearing once. Sample: lung tumor tissue. The clonotype originates from a human donor with non-small cell lung cancer. This chain connects TRBV10-3 to TRBJ2-2; no firm D call. CDR3: CAISQRKVNTGELFF. The DNA for the CDR3 is TGTGCCATCAGCCAAAGGAAGGTGAACACCGGGGAGCTGTTTTTT.